The 11 T cell receptor beta chains presented below share a single source sample, sequenced in a study of beta chain features in type 1 diabetes listed by TCRdb under 2018. On the study overall, not on this receptor specifically: In all four CD4+ subsets, TCRB CDR3 length was moderately but significantly shorter in type 1 diabetes patients.

Library creation used the immunoSEQ multiplex PCR assay. All of the isolated RNA was reverse transcribed with the High Capacity cDNA Reverse Transcription Kit, so expressed TCRB transcripts were sequenced. Drawn from immuneACCESS, this table holds only the in-frame rearrangements with V and J called that TCRdb kept. Clones are partly lost; checked studies trace under half to an unresolved V gene and leave the rest unexplained. A total of around 600,000 clones appear in this sample, 12% of them only once. The ten largest clones capture 0.095% to 0.15% of the sample. Which antigens these TCRs recognize remains unknown. The specimen was naive CD4+ T cells from blood. This specimen's cell subset or site label, interpreted: true naive CD4+ T cells. These receptors all come from a man aged 25-45 years with type 1 diabetes.

This clone appeared a few times. The rearrangement uses TRBV9 and TRBJ1-2; 8 bases match TRBD1. V lost 0 bases, J lost 4 bases, and 14 bases stayed unmatched. This CDR3 has 18 amino acids. Looked up from germline, CDR1 is SGDLS and CDR2 is YYNGEE. The CDR3 bases are TGTGCCAGCAGCGTAGGCCGACCCGGGGGACAGGAGGCCTATGGCTACACCTTC. Its translation: CASSVGRPGGQEAYGYTF.

This clone was seen a handful of times. The chain joins TRBV5-1 to TRBJ1-6; D gene uncertain. The germline V gene has CDR1 SGHRS and CDR2 YFSETQ. V lost 0 bases and J lost 14, with 12 bases in between. The CDR3 is 13 amino acids. The CDR3: CASSLAGGEALHF. The CDR3 DNA sequence: TGCGCCAGCAGCTTGGCCGGAGGCGAGGCCCTCCACTTT.

J is TRBJ1-6 and V is TRBV9; 7 bases are shared with TRBD1. The CDR3 has 15 amino acids. Germline-derived CDR1 and CDR2 are SGDLS and YYNGEE. The J segment lost 11 bases and the V segment lost 4 bases, leaving 12 bases of the junction unmatched. CDR3 residues: CASSLGDREWTPLHF. The CDR3 DNA reads as TGTGCCAGCAGCTTGGGCGACAGGGAATGGACACCCCTCCACTTT.

CDR3 sequence (DNA): TGTGCCAGCAGCCAAGTCAACCGTTTATACTTC. It yields the protein CASSQVNRLYF. The chain recombines TRBV14 with TRBJ2-4; D ambiguous. The length of the CDR3 is 11 residues. Trimming took off 1 base at V and 16 bases at J, with 11 bases between the two ends. CDR1 is SGHDN, CDR2 FVKESK, per germline.

Regarding this clone: At one boundary the junction diverges from the germline segment, which might be a read error. V usage is TRBV6-6 and J usage is TRBJ2-7; D might be TRBD1 (5 bases). The germline CDR1 and CDR2 sequences are MNHNY and SVGAGI (reference sequence). This CDR3 contains 13 residues. CDR3 nucleotide sequence: TGTGCCAGCAGTTCCGGACATTCCTCCGAGCAGTACTTC. Translating gives CASSSGHSSEQYF.

This clone was observed a few times. The genes are TRBV2 and TRBJ2-5; weak D call: TRBD2 (6 bases). The CDR3 runs to 13 residues. Germline CDR1 reads SNHLY; CDR2 reads FYNNEI. The germline V and J ends were trimmed by 6 bases and 1 base, with 9 bases remaining between them. The CDR3 protein is CASRFGGQETQYF. Here the CDR3 DNA reads TGTGCCAGCAGATTCGGGGGCCAAGAGACCCAGTACTTC.

CDR3 DNA sequence: TGTGCCAGCAGTTTGCTCCAGGAGGTAGAGACCCAGTACTTC. Translation gives CASSLLQEVETQYF. The J gene is TRBJ2-5, the V gene TRBV28, with D possibly matching TRBD2 (5 bases). CDR1 and CDR2 from the germline V gene are MDHEN and SYDVKM. Trimming removed 3 bases at V and 4 bases at J, with 12 bases between. This CDR3 contains 14 residues. The variable domain in full, with the rest retrieved from reference TRBV28 and TRBJ2-5, is DVKVTQSSRYLVKRTGEKVFLECVQDMDHENMFWYRQDPGLGLRLIYFSYDVKMKEKGDIPEGYSVSREKKERFSLILESASTNQTSMYLCASSLLQEVETQYFGPGTRLLVL.

The V call is TRBV10-3, the J call TRBJ2-7; the D gene is possibly TRBD2 (5 bases). The CDR3 sequence is 13 residues long. V shed 6 bases and J shed 7 bases, with 16 bases lying between them. Germline CDR1 ENHRY, CDR2 SYGVKD. The CDR3 protein is CAISKRTLEEQYF. The CDR3 region has the DNA TGTGCCATCAGCAAGCGGACCCTGGAAGAGCAGTACTTC.

The CDR3 sequence: CASSSESRGAFEQFF. DNA of the CDR3: TGTGCCAGCAGCAGTGAGAGTAGGGGGGCGTTTGAGCAGTTCTTC. This chain connects TRBV7-6 to TRBJ2-1; D assignment may be TRBD1 or TRBD2 (6 bases each). V was trimmed by 5 bases and J by 9 bases, leaving 20 bases between them. The CDR3 is made up of 15 amino acids. The germline gives CDR1 SGHVS, CDR2 FNYEAQ.

The chain links TRBV6-1 to TRBJ2-7; the D call may be TRBD1 or TRBD2 (5 bases each). Germline assignment: CDR1 MNHNS and CDR2 SASEGT. V shed 0 bases and J shed 6 bases, with 15 bases lying between them. The CDR3 loop spans 15 amino acids. The CDR3 region has the DNA TGTGCCAGCAGTGAAGCGCCAGGGTTAGCGTCCGAGCAGTACTTC. Protein: CASSEAPGLASEQYF.

Only a few counts were recorded for this clone. The chain recombines TRBV7-8 with TRBJ2-5; the match to TRBD1 covers 7 bases. Trimming cost V 5 bases and J 5 bases; bases outside gene matches: 8. CDR1 is SGHVS and CDR2 is FQNEAQ in the germline V gene. This CDR3 spans 14 amino acids. The CDR3 is CASSRQGTSETQYF. CDR3 DNA sequence: TGTGCCAGCAGCCGACAGGGCACGTCCGAGACCCAGTACTTC. The full variable domain, rest sourced from reference TRBV7-8 and TRBJ2-5, is GAGVSQSPRYKVAKRGQDVALRCDPISGHVSLFWYQQALGQGPEFLTYFQNEAQLDKSGLPSDRFFAERPEGSVSTLKIQRTQQEDSAVYLCASSRQGTSETQYFGPGTRLLVL.